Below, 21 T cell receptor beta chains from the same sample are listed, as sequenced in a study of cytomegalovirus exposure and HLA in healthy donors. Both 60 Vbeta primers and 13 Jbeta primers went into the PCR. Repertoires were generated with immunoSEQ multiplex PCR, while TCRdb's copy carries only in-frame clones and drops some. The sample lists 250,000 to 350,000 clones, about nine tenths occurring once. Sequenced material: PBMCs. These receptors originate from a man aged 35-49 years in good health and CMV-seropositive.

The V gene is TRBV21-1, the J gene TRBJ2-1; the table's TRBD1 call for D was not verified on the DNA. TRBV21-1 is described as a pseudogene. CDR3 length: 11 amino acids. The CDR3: CASSHYNEQFF. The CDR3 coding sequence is TGTGCCAGCAGCCACTACAATGAGCAGTTCTTC.

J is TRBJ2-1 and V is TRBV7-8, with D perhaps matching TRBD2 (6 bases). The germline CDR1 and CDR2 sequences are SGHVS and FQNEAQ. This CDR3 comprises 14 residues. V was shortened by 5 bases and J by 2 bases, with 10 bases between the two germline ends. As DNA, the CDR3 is TGTGCCAGCAGCGAGGGACTTACCTACAATGAGCAGTTCTTC. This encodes CASSEGLTYNEQFF. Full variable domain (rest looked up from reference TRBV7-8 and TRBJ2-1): GAGVSQSPRYKVAKRGQDVALRCDPISGHVSLFWYQQALGQGPEFLTYFQNEAQLDKSGLPSDRFFAERPEGSVSTLKIQRTQQEDSAVYLCASSEGLTYNEQFFGPGTRLTVL.

CDR3 coding DNA: TGTGCCAGCAGTTCCTCTATCGGGGCAACTAATGAAAAACTGTTTTTT. It codes for CASSSSIGATNEKLFF. The V gene is TRBV28, the J gene TRBJ1-4; no definite D call. The length of the CDR3 is 16 residues. V shed 4 bases and J shed 0 bases, with 12 bases lying between them. In germline, CDR1 is MDHEN, CDR2 SYDVKM. Full variable domain (missing parts from reference TRBV28 and TRBJ1-4): DVKVTQSSRYLVKRTGEKVFLECVQDMDHENMFWYRQDPGLGLRLIYFSYDVKMKEKGDIPEGYSVSREKKERFSLILESASTNQTSMYLCASSSSIGATNEKLFFGSGTQLSVL.

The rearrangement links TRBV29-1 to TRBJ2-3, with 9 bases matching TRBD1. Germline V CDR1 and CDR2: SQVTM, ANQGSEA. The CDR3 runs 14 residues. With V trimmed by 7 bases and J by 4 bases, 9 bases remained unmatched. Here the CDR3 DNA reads TGCAGCGCACCGACAGGGGGTCTCTCAGATACGCAGTATTTT. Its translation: CSAPTGGLSDTQYF.

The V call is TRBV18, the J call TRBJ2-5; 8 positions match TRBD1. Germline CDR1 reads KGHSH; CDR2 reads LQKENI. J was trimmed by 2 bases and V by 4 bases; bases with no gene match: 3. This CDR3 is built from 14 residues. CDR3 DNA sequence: TGTGCCAGCTCACTCGGGACAGGACAAGAGACCCAGTACTTC. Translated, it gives CASSLGTGQETQYF.

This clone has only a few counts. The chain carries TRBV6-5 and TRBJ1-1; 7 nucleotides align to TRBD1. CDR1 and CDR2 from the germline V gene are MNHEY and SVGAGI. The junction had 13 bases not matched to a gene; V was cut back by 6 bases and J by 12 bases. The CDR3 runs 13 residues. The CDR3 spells CASSHPRGASTFF. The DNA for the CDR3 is TGTGCCAGCAGCCACCCCAGGGGGGCGTCGACTTTCTTT.

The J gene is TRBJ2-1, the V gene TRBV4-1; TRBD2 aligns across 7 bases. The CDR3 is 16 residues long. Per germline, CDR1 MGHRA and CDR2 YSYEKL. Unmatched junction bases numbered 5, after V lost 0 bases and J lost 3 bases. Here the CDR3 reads CASSQEGLAVYNEQFF. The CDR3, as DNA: TGCGCCAGCAGCCAAGAGGGGCTAGCGGTCTACAATGAGCAGTTCTTC.

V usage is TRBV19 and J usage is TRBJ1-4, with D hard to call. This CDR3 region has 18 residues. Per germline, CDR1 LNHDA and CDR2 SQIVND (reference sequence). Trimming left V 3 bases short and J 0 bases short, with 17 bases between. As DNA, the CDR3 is TGTGCCAGTAGTATTCCGTATGACCCCGGAGCAACTAATGAAAAACTGTTTTTT. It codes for CASSIPYDPGATNEKLFF.

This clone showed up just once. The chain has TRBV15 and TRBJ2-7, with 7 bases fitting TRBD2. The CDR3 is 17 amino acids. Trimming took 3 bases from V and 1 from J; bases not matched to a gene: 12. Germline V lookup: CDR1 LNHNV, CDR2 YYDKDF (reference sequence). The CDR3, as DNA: TGTGCCACCAGCAGTTACACGGTTGGGGGGGGTTCCTACGAGCAGTACTTC. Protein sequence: CATSSYTVGGGSYEQYF.

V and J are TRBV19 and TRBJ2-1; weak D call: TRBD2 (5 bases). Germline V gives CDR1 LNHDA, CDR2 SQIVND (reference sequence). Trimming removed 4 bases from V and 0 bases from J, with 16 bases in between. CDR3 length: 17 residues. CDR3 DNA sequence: TGTGCCAGTAGTAGGGGAGCGGTCCGTAGCTCCTACAATGAGCAGTTCTTC. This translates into CASSRGAVRSSYNEQFF. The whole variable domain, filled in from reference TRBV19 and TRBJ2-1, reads DGGITQSPKYLFRKEGQNVTLSCEQNLNHDAMYWYRQDPGQGLRLIYYSQIVNDFQKGDIAEGYSVSREKKESFPLTVTSAQKNPTAFYLCASSRGAVRSSYNEQFFGPGTRLTVL.

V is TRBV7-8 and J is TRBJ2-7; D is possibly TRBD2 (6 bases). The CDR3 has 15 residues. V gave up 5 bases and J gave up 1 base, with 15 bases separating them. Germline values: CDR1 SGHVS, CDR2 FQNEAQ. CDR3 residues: CASSPPGDGSYEQYF. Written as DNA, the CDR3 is TGTGCCAGCAGCCCACCGGGGGACGGATCCTACGAGCAGTACTTC.

CDR3 nucleotides: TGCGCCAGCAGCCAAGACAGGGTTAGTGGGGCCAACGTCCTGACTTTC. It translates to CASSQDRVSGANVLTF. The chain carries TRBV4-3 and TRBJ2-6; a weak D match, TRBD1 (5 bases). The CDR3 has 16 amino acids. V was trimmed by 0 bases and J by 3 bases, leaving 9 bases between them. Per germline, CDR1 LGHNA and CDR2 YSLEER.

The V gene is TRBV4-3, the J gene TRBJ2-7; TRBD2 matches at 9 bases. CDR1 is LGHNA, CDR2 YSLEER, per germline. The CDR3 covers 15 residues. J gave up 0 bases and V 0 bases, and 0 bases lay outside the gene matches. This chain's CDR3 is CASSQEAGGSYEQYF. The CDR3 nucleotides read TGCGCCAGCAGCCAAGAAGCGGGGGGCTCCTACGAGCAGTACTTC.

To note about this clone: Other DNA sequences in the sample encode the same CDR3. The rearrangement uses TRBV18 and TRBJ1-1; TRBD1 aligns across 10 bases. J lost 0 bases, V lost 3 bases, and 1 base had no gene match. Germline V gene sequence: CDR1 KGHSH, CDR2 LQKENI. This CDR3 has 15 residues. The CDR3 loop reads CASSPGQGMNTEAFF. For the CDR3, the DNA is TGTGCCAGCTCACCGGGACAGGGGATGAACACTGAAGCTTTCTTT.

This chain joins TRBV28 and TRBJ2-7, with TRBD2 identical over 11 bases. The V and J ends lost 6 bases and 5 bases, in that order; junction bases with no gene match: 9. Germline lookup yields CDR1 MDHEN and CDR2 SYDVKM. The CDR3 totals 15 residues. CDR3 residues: CASRGYGLAGDEQYF. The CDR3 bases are TGTGCCAGCAGGGGGTACGGACTAGCGGGCGACGAGCAGTACTTC.

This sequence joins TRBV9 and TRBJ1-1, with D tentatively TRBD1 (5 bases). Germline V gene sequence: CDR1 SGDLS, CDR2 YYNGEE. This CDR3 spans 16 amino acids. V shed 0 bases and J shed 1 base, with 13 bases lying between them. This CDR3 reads CASSVVPGGANTEAFF. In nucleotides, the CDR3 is TGTGCCAGCAGCGTAGTCCCAGGTGGGGCGAACACTGAAGCTTTCTTT.

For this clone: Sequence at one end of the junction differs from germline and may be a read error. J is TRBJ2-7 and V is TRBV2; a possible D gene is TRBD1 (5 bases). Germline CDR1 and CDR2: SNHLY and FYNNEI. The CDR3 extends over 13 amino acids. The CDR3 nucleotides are TGTGCCAGCAGTGATCAGGACACGCATGGGGCAGACTTC. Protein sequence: CASSDQDTHGADF.

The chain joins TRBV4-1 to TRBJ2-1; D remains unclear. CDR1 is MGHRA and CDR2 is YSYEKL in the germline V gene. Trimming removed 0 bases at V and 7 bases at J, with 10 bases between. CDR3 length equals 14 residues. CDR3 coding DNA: TGCGCCAGCAGCCAAGATTTTTCCGAGAATGAGCAGTTCTTC. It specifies CASSQDFSENEQFF.

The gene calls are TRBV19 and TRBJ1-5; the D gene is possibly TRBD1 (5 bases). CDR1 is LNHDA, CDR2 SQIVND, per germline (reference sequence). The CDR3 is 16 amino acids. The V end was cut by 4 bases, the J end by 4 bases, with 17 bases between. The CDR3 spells CASSTGGVSRNQPQHF. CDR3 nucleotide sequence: TGTGCCAGTAGTACCGGGGGGGTTTCAAGGAATCAGCCCCAGCATTTT. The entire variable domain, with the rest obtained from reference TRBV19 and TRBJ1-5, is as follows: DGGITQSPKYLFRKEGQNVTLSCEQNLNHDAMYWYRQDPGQGLRLIYYSQIVNDFQKGDIAEGYSVSREKKESFPLTVTSAQKNPTAFYLCASSTGGVSRNQPQHFGDGTRLSIL.

CDR3 residues: CASTPTGHPGELFF. CDR3 sequence (DNA): TGTGCCAGCACGCCGACAGGCCACCCCGGGGAGCTGTTTTTT. The chain carries TRBV6-1 and TRBJ2-2; TRBD1 is a possible D gene (6 bases). This CDR3 region has 14 residues. The germline V gene has CDR1 MNHNS and CDR2 SASEGT. V lost 7 bases to trimming and J lost 6 bases, with 15 bases between them.

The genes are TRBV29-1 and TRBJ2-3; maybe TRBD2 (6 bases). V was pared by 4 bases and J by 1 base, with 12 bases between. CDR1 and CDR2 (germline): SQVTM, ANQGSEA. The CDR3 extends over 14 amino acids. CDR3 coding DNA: TGCAGCGTTGTTATTGGGAGGCGCACAGATACGCAGTATTTT. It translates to CSVVIGRRTDTQYF.